Sequencing of this TCR beta chain was carried out in a study of beta chain features in type 1 diabetes. It was via CD45RO/CCR7/CD25/CD127/CD95/CD27 that CD4+ naive, central memory, regulatory and stem cell-like memory cells were sorted. Regarding the study as a whole: TCRB CDR3 length was moderately but significantly reduced in all four CD4+ subsets of Type 1 diabetes patients. A definitive answer on HLA type influencing TCRB rearrangement was not reached here. Reduced insertions and increased deletions marked VDJ junctions in type 1 diabetes patients.

This CDR3 is built from 13 residues. The V gene's germline CDR1 is LGHNA and CDR2 YSLEER. The V gene lost 3 bases and the J gene lost 8 bases, with 13 bases spanning the gap. A remark on this clone: The target antigen is unknown.

Every isolated RNA sample was fully reverse transcribed, so sequencing captured expressed TCRB transcripts. The repertoire was sequenced with immunoSEQ multiplex PCR; TCRdb's copy has only in-frame clones and lacks some. The repertoire holds 120,000 or so clones, with 15% to 20% as singletons. The clonotype originates from a man aged 18 to 29 with type 1 diabetes. What was sequenced was central memory CD4+ T cells from blood. The rearrangement joins TRBV4-3 to TRBJ1-2; TRBD1 might be the D (5 bases). DNA of the CDR3: TGCGCCAGCAGCCATCACAGGTCCCCGGGCTACACCTTC. Its protein is CASSHHRSPGYTF.